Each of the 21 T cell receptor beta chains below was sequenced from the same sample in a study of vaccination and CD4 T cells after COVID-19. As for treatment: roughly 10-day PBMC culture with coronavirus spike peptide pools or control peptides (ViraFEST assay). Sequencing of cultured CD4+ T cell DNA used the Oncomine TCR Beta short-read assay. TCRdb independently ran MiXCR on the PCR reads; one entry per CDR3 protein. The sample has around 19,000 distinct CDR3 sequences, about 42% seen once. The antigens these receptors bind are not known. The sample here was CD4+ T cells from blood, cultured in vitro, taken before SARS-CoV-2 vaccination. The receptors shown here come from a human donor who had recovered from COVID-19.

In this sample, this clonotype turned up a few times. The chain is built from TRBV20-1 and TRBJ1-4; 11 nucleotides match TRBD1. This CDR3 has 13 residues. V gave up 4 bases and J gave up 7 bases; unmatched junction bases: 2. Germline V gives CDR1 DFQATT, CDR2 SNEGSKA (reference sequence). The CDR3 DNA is TGCAGTGCTACGGGACAGGGGGGTGAAAAACTGTTTTTT. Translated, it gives CSATGQGGEKLFF.

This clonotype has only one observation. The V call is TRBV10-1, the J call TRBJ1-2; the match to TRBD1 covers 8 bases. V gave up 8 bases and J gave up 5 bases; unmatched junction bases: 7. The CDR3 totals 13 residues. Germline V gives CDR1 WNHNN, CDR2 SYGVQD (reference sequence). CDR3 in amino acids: CASLVHRGYGYTF. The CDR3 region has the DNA TGCGCCAGCCTGGTCCACAGGGGGTATGGCTACACCTTC.

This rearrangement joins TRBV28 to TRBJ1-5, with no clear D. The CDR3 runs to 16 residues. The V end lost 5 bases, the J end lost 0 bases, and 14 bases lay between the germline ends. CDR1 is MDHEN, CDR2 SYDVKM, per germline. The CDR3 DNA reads TGTGCCAGCAGTCTCCCCACGGGGTCTAGCAATCAGCCCCAGCATTTT. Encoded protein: CASSLPTGSSNQPQHF.

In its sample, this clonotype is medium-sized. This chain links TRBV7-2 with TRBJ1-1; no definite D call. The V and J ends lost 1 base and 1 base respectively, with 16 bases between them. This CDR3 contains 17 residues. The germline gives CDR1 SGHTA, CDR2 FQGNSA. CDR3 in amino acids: CASSLEDVASSNTEAFF. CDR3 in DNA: TGTGCCAGCAGCTTAGAGGATGTTGCCAGCTCGAACACTGAAGCTTTCTTT.

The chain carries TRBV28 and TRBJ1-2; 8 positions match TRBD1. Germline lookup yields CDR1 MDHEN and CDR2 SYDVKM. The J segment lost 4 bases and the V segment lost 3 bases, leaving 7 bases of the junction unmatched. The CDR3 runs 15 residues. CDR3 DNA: TGTGCCAGCAGTTTGTTTAGACAGGGGATCTATGGCTACACCTTC. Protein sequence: CASSLFRQGIYGYTF.

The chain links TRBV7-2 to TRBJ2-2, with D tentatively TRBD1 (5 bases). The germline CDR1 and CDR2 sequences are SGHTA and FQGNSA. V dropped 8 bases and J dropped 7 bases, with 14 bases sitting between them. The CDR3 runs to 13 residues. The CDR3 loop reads CASCQDRGGELFF. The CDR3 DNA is TGTGCCAGCTGCCAAGATAGGGGCGGGGAGCTGTTTTTT. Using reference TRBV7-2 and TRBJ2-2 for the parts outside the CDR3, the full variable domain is GAGVSQSPSNKVTEKGKDVELRCDPISGHTALYWYRQSLGQGLEFLIYFQGNSAPDKSGLPSDRFSAERTGGSVSTLTIQRTQQEDSAVYLCASCQDRGGELFFGEGSRLTVL.

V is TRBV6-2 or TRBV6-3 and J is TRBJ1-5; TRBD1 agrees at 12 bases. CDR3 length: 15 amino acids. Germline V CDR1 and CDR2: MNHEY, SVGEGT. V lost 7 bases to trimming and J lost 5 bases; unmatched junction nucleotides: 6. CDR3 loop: CASNPGQGADQPQHF. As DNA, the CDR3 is TGTGCCAGCAATCCGGGACAGGGGGCCGATCAGCCCCAGCATTTT.

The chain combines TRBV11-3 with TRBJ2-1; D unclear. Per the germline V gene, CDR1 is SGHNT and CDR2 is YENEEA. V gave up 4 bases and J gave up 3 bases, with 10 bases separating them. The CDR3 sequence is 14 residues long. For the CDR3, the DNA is TGTGCCAGCAGCTCCGCGTGGTTCTACAATGAGCAGTTCTTC. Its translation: CASSSAWFYNEQFF.

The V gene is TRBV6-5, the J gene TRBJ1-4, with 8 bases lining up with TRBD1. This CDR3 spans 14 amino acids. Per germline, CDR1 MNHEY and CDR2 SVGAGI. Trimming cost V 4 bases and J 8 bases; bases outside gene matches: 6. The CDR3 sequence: CASSWTGIEEKLFF. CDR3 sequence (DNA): TGTGCCAGCAGTTGGACAGGGATCGAGGAAAAACTGTTTTTT.

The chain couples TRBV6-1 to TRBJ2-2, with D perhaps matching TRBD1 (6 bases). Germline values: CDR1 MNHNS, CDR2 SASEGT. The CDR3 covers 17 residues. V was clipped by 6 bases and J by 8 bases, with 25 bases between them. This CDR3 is CASRHPRQERAEGELFF. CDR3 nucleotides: TGTGCCAGCAGGCATCCCCGACAGGAGCGTGCAGAGGGGGAGCTGTTTTTT.

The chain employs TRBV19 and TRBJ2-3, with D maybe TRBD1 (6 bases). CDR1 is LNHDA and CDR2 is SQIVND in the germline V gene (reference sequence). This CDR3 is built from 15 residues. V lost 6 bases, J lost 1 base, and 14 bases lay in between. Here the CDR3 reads CASRSPGAGTDTQYF. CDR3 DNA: TGTGCCAGTAGAAGCCCAGGGGCCGGCACAGATACGCAGTATTTT. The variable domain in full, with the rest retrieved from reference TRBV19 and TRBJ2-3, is DGGITQSPKYLFRKEGQNVTLSCEQNLNHDAMYWYRQDPGQGLRLIYYSQIVNDFQKGDIAEGYSVSREKKESFPLTVTSAQKNPTAFYLCASRSPGAGTDTQYFGPGTRLTVL.

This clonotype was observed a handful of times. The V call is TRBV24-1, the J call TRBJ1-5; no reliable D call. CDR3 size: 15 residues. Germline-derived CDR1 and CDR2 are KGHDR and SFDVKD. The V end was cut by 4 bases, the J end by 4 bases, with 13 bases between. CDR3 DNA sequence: TGTGCCACCAGTGACACCCGGAGTGGAAATCAGCCCCAGCATTTT. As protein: CATSDTRSGNQPQHF.

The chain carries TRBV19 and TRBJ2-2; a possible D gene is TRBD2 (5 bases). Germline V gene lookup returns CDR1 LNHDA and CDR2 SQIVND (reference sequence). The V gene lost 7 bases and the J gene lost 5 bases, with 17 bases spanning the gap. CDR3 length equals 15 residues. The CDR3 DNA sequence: TGTGCCAGTAACCGGGATTCGGTCGGAACCGGGGAGCTGTTTTTT. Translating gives CASNRDSVGTGELFF.

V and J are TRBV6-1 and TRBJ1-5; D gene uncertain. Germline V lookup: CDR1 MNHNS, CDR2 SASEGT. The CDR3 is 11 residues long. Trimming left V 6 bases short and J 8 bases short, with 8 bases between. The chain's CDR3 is CASSGDEPQHF. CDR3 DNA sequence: TGTGCCAGCAGCGGTGACGAGCCCCAGCATTTT.

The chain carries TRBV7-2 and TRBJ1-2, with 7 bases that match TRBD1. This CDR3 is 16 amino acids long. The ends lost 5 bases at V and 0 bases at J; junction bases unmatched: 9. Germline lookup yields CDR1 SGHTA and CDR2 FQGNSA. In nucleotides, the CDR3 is TGTGCCAGCAGCACGGGGACAGCCTTAGCTAACTATGGCTACACCTTC. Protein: CASSTGTALANYGYTF.

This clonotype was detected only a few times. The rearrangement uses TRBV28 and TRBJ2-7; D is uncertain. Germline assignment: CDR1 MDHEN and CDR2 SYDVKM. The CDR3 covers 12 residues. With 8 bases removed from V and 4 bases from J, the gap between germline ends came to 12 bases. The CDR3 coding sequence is TGTGCCAGCCAGCGATCTGGTTACGAGCAGTACTTC. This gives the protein CASQRSGYEQYF. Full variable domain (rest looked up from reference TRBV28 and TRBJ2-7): DVKVTQSSRYLVKRTGEKVFLECVQDMDHENMFWYRQDPGLGLRLIYFSYDVKMKEKGDIPEGYSVSREKKERFSLILESASTNQTSMYLCASQRSGYEQYFGPGTRLTVT.

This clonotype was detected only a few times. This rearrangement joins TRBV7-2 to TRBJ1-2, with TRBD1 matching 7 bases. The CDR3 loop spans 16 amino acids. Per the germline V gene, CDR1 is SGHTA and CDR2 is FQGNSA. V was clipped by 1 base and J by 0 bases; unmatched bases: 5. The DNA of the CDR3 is TGTGCCAGCAGCTTAGAACGGACAGGAGCTAACTATGGCTACACCTTC. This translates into CASSLERTGANYGYTF.

The CDR3 reads CSARDQGRDTDTQYF. Written as DNA, the CDR3 is TGCAGTGCTAGAGATCAGGGTCGAGACACAGATACGCAGTATTTT. The chain couples TRBV20-1 to TRBJ2-3; the D gene is possibly TRBD1 (5 bases). The V gene lost 0 bases and the J gene lost 2 bases, with 12 bases spanning the gap. CDR3 size: 15 residues. Germline V CDR1 and CDR2: DFQATT, SNEGSKA (reference sequence).

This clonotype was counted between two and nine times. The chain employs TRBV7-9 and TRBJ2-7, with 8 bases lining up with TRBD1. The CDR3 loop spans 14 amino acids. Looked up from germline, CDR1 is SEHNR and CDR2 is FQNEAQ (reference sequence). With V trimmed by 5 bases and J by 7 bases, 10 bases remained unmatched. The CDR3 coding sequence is TGTGCCAGCAGCGCAAGGACAGGGCGGCGGGAGCAGTACTTC. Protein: CASSARTGRREQYF. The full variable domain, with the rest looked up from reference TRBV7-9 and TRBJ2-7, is DTGVSQNPRHKITKRGQNVTFRCDPISEHNRLYWYRQTLGQGPEFLTYFQNEAQLEKSRLLSDRFSAERPKGSFSTLEIQRTEQGDSAMYLCASSARTGRREQYFGPGTRLTVT.

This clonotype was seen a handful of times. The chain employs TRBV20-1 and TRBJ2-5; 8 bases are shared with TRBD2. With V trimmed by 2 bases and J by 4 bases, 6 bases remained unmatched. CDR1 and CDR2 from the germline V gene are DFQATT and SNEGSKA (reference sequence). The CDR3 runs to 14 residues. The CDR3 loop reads CSARSWTSSETQYF. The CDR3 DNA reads TGCAGTGCTAGATCCTGGACTAGCTCAGAGACCCAGTACTTC.

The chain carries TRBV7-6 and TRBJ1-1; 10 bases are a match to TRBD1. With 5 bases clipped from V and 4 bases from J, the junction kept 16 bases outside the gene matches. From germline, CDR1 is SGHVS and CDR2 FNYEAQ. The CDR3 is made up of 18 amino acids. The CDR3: CASSRNMVGQGTPTEAFF. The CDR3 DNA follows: TGTGCCAGCAGCCGAAATATGGTGGGACAGGGGACCCCCACTGAAGCTTTCTTT.